This TCR beta chain was retrieved from a study of cytomegalovirus exposure and HLA in healthy donors. The wider study: Sequencing of about 179 million T cells in an earlier analysis found some 100 million unique TCR beta sequences. Study-wide findings and caveats: Reportedly, TCR beta sequences accurately predicted HLA-A and HLA-B alleles in most subjects. More clonal expansion characterized HLA-associated TCR beta chains than equally common others in a later analysis. Among donors in an Asian-associated ancestry cluster, a later analysis reportedly found fewer N-insertions than the approximately 700-donor mean.

Both 60 Vbeta primers and 13 Jbeta primers went into the PCR. Produced via immunoSEQ multiplex PCR; TCRdb's table is partial and in-frame only. This sample yields some 130,000 clones, of which more than 80% are seen a single time; under 3.5% belongs to the top ten. Comments on this clone: Its antigen is unidentified. Relative to the germline gene, one junction end is altered; a read error may explain this.

The sequence was collected from a male donor in good health and CMV-seronegative. Sequencing used PBMCs.

Written as DNA, the CDR3 is TGCACCAGCAGTCCAGGGGGGAGTGAAAAACTGTTTTTT. Its translation: CTSSPGGSEKLFF. The chain uses TRBV10-1 and TRBJ1-4; 7 nucleotides agree with TRBD1. Germline lookup yields CDR1 WNHNN and CDR2 SYGVQD (reference sequence). The CDR3 runs to 13 residues.